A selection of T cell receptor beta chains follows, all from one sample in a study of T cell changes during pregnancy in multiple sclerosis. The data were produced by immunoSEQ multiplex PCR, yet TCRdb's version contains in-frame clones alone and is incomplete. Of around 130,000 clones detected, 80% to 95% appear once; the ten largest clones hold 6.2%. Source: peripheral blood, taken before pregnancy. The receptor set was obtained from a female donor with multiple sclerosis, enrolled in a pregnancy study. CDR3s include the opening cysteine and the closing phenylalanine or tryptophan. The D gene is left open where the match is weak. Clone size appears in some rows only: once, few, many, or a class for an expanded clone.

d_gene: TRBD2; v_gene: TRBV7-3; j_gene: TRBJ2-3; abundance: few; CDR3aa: CASSLNGGGADTQYF; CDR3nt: TGTGCCAGCAGCTTAAATGGCGGGGGGGCAGATACGCAGTATTTT
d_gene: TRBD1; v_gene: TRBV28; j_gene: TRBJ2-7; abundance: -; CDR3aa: CASRFSGTGRKEQYF; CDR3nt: TGTGCCAGCAGGTTCTCCGGGACAGGGCGAAAAGAGCAGTACTTC
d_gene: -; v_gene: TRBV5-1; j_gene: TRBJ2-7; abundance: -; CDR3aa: CASSFSPSYEQYF; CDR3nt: TGCGCCAGCAGCTTCAGTCCTTCCTACGAGCAGTACTTC
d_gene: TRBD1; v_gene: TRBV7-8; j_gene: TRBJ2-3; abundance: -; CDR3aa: CASSDDRGIGDTQYF; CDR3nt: TGTGCCAGCAGCGACGACAGGGGGATAGGAGATACGCAGTATTTT
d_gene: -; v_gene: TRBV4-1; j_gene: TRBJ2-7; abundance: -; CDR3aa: CASSQPRTVPPRHYEQYF; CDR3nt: TGCGCCAGCAGCCAACCCAGGACAGTCCCCCCAAGACACTACGAGCAGTACTTC
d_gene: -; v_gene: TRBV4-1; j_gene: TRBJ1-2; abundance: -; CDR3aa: CASSPRDFGYGYTF; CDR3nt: TGCGCCAGCAGCCCGCGGGACTTCGGCTATGGCTACACCTTC
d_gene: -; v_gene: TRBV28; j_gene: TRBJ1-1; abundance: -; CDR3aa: CASSFQDPNTEAFF; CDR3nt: TGTGCCAGCAGTTTCCAGGATCCTAACACTGAAGCTTTCTTT
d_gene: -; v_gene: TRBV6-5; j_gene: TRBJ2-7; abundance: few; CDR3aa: CASGGTKAYEQYF; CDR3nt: TGTGCCAGCGGGGGCACCAAGGCCTACGAGCAGTACTTC
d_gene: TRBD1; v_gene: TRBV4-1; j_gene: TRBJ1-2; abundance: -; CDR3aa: CASSQDRGRGGYTF; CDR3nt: TGCGCCAGCAGCCAGGACAGGGGGCGGGGGGGCTACACCTTC
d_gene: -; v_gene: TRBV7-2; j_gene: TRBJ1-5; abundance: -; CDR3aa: CASSRSGSPQPQHF; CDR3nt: TGTGCCAGCAGCCGCTCAGGGTCCCCTCAGCCCCAGCATTTT
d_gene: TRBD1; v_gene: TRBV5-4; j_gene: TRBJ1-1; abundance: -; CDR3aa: CASSLPGGTTEAFF; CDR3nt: TGTGCCAGCAGCTTACCAGGGGGGACCACTGAAGCTTTCTTT
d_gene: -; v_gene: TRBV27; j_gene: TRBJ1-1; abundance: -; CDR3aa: CASIRFGGSPEAFF; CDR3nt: TGTGCCAGCATAAGGTTCGGGGGGAGCCCTGAAGCTTTCTTT
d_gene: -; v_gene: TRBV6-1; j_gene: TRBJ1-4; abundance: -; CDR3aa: CASTRPGEKLFF; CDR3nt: TGTGCCAGCACCCGACCAGGAGAAAAACTGTTTTTT